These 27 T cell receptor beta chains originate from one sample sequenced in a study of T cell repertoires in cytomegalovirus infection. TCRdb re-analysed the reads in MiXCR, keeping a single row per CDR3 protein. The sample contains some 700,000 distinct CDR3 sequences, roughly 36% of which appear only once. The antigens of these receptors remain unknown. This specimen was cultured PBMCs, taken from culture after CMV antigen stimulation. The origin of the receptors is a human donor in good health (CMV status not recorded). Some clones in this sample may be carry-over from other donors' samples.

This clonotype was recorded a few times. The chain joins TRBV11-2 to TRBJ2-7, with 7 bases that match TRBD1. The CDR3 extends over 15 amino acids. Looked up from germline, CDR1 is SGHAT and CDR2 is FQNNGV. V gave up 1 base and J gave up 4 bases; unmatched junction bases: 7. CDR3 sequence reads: CASSLGTGTEYEQYF. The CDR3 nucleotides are TGTGCCAGCAGCTTAGGAACCGGGACAGAGTACGAGCAGTACTTC.

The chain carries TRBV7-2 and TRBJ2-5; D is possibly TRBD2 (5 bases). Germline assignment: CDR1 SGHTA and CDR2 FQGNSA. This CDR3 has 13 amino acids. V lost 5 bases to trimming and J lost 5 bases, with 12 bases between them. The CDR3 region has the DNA TGTGCCAGCAGCCTAATGAGGGATGAGACCCAGTACTTC. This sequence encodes CASSLMRDETQYF.

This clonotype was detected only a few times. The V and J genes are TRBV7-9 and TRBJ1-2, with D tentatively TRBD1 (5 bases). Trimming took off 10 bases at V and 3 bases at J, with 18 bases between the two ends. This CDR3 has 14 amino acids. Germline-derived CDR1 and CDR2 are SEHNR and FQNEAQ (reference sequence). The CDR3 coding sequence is TGTGCCACCGAAACCAGGGTTGTCTACTATGGCTACACCTTC. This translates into CATETRVVYYGYTF. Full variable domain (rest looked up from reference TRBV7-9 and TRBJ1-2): DTGVSQNPRHKITKRGQNVTFRCDPISEHNRLYWYRQTLGQGPEFLTYFQNEAQLEKSRLLSDRFSAERPKGSFSTLEIQRTEQGDSAMYLCATETRVVYYGYTFGSGTRLTVV.

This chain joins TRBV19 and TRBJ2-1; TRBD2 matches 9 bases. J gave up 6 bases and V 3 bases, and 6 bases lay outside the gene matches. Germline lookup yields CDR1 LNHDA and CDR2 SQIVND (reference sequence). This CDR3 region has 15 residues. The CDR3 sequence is CASSILAGYLNEQFF. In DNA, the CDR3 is TGTGCCAGTAGTATTCTAGCGGGGTATCTCAATGAGCAGTTCTTC.

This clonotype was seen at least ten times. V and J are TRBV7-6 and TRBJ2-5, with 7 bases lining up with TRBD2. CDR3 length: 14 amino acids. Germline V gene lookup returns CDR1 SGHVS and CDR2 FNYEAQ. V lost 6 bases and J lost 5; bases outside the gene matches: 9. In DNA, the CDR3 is TGTGCCAGCAGTGGACTAGTTAGAGTGGAGACCCAGTACTTC. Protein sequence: CASSGLVRVETQYF.

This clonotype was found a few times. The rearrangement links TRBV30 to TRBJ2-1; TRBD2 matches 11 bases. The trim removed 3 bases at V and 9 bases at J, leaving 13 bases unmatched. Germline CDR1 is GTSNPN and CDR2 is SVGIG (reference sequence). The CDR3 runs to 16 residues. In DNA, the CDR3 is TGTGCCTGGAGCCCCGGGGGGGTAGCGGGAGGGGGTGAGCAGTTCTTC. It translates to CAWSPGGVAGGGEQFF.

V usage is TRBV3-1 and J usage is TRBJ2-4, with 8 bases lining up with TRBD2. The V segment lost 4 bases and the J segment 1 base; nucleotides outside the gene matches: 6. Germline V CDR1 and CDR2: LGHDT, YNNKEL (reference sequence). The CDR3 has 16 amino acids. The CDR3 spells CASSLIGGAAKNIQYF. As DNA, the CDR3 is TGTGCCAGCAGCCTCATCGGGGGGGCGGCCAAAAACATTCAGTACTTC. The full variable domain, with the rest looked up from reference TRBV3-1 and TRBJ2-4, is DTAVSQTPKYLVTQMGNDKSIKCEQNLGHDTMYWYKQDSKKFLKIMFSYNNKELIINETVPNRFSPKSPDKAHLNLHINSLELGDSAVYFCASSLIGGAAKNIQYFGAGTRLSVL.

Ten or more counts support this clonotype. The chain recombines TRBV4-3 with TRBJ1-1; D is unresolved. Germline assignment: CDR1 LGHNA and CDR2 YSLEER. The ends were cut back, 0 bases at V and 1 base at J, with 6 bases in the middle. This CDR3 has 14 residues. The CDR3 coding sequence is TGCGCCAGCAGCCAAGATCCCAGGAACACTGAAGCTTTCTTT. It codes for CASSQDPRNTEAFF.

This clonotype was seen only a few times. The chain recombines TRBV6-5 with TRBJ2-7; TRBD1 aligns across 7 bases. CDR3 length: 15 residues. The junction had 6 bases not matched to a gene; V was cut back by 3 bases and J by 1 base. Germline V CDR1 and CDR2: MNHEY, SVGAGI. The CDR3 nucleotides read TGTGCCAGCAGTTATCGGGCAGGGGGATCCTACGAGCAGTACTTC. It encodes CASSYRAGGSYEQYF.

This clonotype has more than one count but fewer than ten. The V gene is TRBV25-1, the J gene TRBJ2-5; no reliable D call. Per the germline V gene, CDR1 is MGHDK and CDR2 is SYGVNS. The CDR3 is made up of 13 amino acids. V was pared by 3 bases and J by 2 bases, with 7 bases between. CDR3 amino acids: CASSDLSQETQYF. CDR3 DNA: TGTGCCAGCAGTGATCTGAGTCAAGAGACCCAGTACTTC.

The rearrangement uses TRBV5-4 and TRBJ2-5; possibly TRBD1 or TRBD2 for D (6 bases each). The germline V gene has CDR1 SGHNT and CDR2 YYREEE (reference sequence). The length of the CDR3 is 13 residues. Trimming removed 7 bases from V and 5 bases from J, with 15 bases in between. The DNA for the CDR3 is TGTGCCAGCGGGGACGGGGGCTATGAGACCCAGTACTTC. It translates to CASGDGGYETQYF.

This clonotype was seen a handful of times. CDR3: CASSLNLGQTGELFF. The CDR3 region has the DNA TGTGCCAGCAGCTTAAACCTGGGGCAAACCGGGGAGCTGTTTTTT. The chain employs TRBV7-8 and TRBJ2-2; weak D call: TRBD1 (5 bases). Germline loops: CDR1 SGHVS, CDR2 FQNEAQ. Trimming stripped 2 bases from V and 5 bases from J, with 12 bases between. The CDR3 sequence is 15 residues long.

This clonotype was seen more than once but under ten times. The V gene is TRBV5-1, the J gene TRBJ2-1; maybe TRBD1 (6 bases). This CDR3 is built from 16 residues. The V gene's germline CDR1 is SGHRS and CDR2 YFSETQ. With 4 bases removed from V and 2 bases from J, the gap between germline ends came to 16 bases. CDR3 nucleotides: TGCGCCAGCAGCCCCTCTTACAGGGCCCCCTACAATGAGCAGTTCTTC. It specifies CASSPSYRAPYNEQFF.

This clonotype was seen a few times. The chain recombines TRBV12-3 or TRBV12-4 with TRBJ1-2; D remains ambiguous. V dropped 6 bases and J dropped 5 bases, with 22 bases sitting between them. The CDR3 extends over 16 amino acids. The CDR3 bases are TGTGCCAGCAGGCCAGGAGGGAGAGGGCATGGGTATGGCTACACCTTC. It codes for CASRPGGRGHGYGYTF.

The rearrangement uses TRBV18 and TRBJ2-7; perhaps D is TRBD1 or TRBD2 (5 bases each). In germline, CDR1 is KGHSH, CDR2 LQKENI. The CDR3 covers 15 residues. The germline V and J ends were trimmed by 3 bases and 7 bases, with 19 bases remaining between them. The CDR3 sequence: CASSPATGGITEQYF. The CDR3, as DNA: TGTGCCAGCTCACCGGCAACAGGAGGCATTACAGAGCAGTACTTC. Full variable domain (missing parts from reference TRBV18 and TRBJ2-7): NAGVMQNPRHLVRRRGQEARLRCSPMKGHSHVYWYRQLPEEGLKFMVYLQKENIIDESGMPKERFSAEFPKEGPSILRIQQVVRGDSAAYFCASSPATGGITEQYFGPGTRLTVT.

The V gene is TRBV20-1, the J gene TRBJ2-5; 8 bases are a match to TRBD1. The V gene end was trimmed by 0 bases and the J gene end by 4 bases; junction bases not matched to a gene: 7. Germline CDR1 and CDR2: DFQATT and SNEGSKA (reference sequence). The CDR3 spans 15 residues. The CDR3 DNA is TGCAGTGCTAGAGATACAGGGCAGGGGGCAGAGACCCAGTACTTC. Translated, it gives CSARDTGQGAETQYF.

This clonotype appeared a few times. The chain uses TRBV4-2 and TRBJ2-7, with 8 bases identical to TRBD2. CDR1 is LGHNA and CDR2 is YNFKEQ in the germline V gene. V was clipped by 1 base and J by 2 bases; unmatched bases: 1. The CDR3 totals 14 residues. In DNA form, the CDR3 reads TGTGCCAGCAGCCAAGTGGGACTAGCCTACGAGCAGTACTTC. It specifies CASSQVGLAYEQYF.

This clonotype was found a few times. The CDR3 coding sequence is TGTGCCAGCAGCGGACAGGGTTTTAACTATGGCTACACCTTC. Protein product: CASSGQGFNYGYTF. The genes are TRBV7-2 and TRBJ1-2; 8 bases map to TRBD1. V shed 5 bases and J 1 base; nucleotides not matched to a gene: 3. From germline, CDR1 is SGHTA and CDR2 FQGNSA. This CDR3 has 14 residues.

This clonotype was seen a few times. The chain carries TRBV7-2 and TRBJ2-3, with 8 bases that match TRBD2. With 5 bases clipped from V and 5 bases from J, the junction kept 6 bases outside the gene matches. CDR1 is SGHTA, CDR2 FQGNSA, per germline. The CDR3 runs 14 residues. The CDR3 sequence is CASSRGLGIDTQYF. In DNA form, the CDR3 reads TGTGCCAGCAGCCGGGGACTAGGAATAGATACGCAGTATTTT.

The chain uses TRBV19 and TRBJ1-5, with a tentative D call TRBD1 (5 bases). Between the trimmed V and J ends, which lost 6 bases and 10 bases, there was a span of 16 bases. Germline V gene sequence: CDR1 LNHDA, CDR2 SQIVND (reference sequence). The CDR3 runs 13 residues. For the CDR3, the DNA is TGTGCCAGTAGCCGGGACGGCGAGAGTCCCCAGCATTTT. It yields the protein CASSRDGESPQHF. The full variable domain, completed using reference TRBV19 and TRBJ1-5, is DGGITQSPKYLFRKEGQNVTLSCEQNLNHDAMYWYRQDPGQGLRLIYYSQIVNDFQKGDIAEGYSVSREKKESFPLTVTSAQKNPTAFYLCASSRDGESPQHFGDGTRLSIL.

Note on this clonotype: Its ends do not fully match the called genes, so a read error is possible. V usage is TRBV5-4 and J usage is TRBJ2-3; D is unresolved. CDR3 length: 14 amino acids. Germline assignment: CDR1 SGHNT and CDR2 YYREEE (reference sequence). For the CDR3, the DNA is TGTGCCGGCAGCCCGACACGGTCCGGAGATACGCAGTATTTT. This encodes CAGSPTRSGDTQYF.

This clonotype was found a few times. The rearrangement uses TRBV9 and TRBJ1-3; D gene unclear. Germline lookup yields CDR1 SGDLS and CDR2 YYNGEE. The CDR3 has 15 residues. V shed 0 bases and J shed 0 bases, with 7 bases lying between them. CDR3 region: CASSVESDSGNTIYF. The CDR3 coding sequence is TGTGCCAGCAGCGTAGAGTCGGACTCTGGAAACACCATATATTTT.

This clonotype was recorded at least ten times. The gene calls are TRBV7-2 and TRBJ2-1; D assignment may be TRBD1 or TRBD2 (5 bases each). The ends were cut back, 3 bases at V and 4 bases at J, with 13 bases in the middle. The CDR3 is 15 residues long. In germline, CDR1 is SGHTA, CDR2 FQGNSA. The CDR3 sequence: CASSFGGVRYNEQFF. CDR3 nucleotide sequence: TGTGCCAGCAGCTTTGGGGGAGTGAGATACAATGAGCAGTTCTTC.

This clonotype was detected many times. This CDR3 is CASSLAGVRNQPQHF. CDR3 sequence (DNA): TGTGCCAGCAGCTTAGCGGGGGTACGCAATCAGCCCCAGCATTTT. The genes are TRBV7-8 and TRBJ1-5, with D possibly being TRBD1 (5 bases). This CDR3 comprises 15 residues. Trimming took 0 bases from V and 2 from J, leaving 8 bases between them. Germline loops: CDR1 SGHVS, CDR2 FQNEAQ.

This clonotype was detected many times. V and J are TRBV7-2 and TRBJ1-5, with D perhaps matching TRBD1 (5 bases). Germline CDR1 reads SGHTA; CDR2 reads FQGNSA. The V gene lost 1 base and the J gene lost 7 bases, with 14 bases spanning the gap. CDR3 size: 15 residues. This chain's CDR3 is CASSLVGGDGQPQHF. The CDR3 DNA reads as TGTGCCAGCAGCTTAGTGGGGGGGGACGGACAGCCCCAGCATTTT. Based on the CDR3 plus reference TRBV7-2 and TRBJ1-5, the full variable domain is GAGVSQSPSNKVTEKGKDVELRCDPISGHTALYWYRQSLGQGLEFLIYFQGNSAPDKSGLPSDRFSAERTGGSVSTLTIQRTQQEDSAVYLCASSLVGGDGQPQHFGDGTRLSIL.

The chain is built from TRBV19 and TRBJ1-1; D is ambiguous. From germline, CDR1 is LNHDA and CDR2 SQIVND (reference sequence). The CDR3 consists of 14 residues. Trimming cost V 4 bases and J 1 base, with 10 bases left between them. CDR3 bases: TGTGCCAGTAGTACCCAGGAGCCGAACACTGAAGCTTTCTTT. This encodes CASSTQEPNTEAFF. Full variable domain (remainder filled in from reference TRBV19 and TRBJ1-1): DGGITQSPKYLFRKEGQNVTLSCEQNLNHDAMYWYRQDPGQGLRLIYYSQIVNDFQKGDIAEGYSVSREKKESFPLTVTSAQKNPTAFYLCASSTQEPNTEAFFGQGTRLTVV.

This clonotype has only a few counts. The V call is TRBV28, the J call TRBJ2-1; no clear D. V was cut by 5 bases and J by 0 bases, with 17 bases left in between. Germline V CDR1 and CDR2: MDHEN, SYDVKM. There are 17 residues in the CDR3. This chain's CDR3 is CASSPTWTAPSYNEQFF. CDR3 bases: TGTGCCAGCAGTCCTACCTGGACGGCCCCCTCCTACAATGAGCAGTTCTTC.